One sample yielded the 18 T cell receptor beta chains listed below, sequenced in a study of CD8 T cells in Susac syndrome. An amount of RNA that ranged from roughly 0.45 to 1 ug was reverse transcribed with random hexamers. TCRdb re-analysed the immunoSEQ multiplex PCR reads in MiXCR, keeping a single row per CDR3 protein. The data show 95,000 to 150,000 distinct CDR3 sequences, more than 90% seen once. The material sequenced was CD8+ T cells from PBMCs. These receptors all come from a human donor with Susac syndrome.

This sequence joins TRBV29-1 and TRBJ1-1, with 10 positions matching TRBD1. The length of the CDR3 is 13 residues. Germline CDR1 is SQVTM and CDR2 is ANQGSEA. V lost 8 bases and J lost 4; bases outside the gene matches: 7. The CDR3 DNA is TGCAGCTTTAGTGACAGGGGGCCCACTGAAGCTTTCTTT. This translates into CSFSDRGPTEAFF.

The gene calls are TRBV25-1 and TRBJ2-2; the D call may be TRBD1 or TRBD2 (5 bases each). The V gene's germline CDR1 is MGHDK and CDR2 SYGVNS. The CDR3 extends over 16 amino acids. Trimming took 5 bases from V and 6 from J, leaving 19 bases between them. CDR3 protein: CASSLGARDGSGELFF. CDR3 bases: TGTGCCAGCAGTCTCGGGGCCAGGGATGGTTCCGGGGAGCTGTTTTTT.

This clonotype was found once. This chain links TRBV20-1 with TRBJ2-7, with D possibly being TRBD2 (7 bases). The CDR3 runs 16 residues. Germline V gives CDR1 DFQATT, CDR2 SNEGSKA (reference sequence). Trimming pared 1 base from V and 3 bases from J, leaving 19 bases between. The CDR3 coding sequence is TGCAGTGCTAGAGCCCGACAAGGGGGGGACTTCTACGAGCAGTACTTC. Protein: CSARARQGGDFYEQYF.

The rearrangement joins TRBV7-9 to TRBJ1-1; D gene uncertain. This CDR3 has 12 amino acids. Trimming took 1 base from V and 6 from J, leaving 6 bases between them. Germline V gene sequence: CDR1 SEHNR, CDR2 FQNEAQ (reference sequence). CDR3 nucleotide sequence: TGTGCCAGCAGCTTAGGGCTCTCTGAAGCTTTCTTT. Translation: CASSLGLSEAFF. The variable domain in full, with the rest retrieved from reference TRBV7-9 and TRBJ1-1, is DTGVSQNPRHKITKRGQNVTFRCDPISEHNRLYWYRQTLGQGPEFLTYFQNEAQLEKSRLLSDRFSAERPKGSFSTLEIQRTEQGDSAMYLCASSLGLSEAFFGQGTRLTVV.

This chain uses TRBV28 with TRBJ2-5; 7 bases map to TRBD1. CDR3 size: 14 residues. CDR1 and CDR2 from the germline V gene are MDHEN and SYDVKM. The V and J ends lost 5 bases and 2 bases, in that order; junction bases with no gene match: 5. The CDR3 nucleotides read TGTGCCAGCAGTATAGGGACAGCTCAAGAGACCCAGTACTTC. Protein sequence: CASSIGTAQETQYF.

V gene TRBV29-1 combines with J gene TRBJ2-5; D could derive from TRBD1 or TRBD2 (6 bases each). The CDR3 is 12 residues long. V lost 7 bases and J lost 3, with 12 bases in between. Per the germline V gene, CDR1 is SQVTM and CDR2 is ANQGSEA. The CDR3 sequence: CSAEGEEETQYF. CDR3 bases: TGCAGCGCTGAGGGGGAGGAAGAGACCCAGTACTTC.

This chain connects TRBV5-1 to TRBJ1-2, with D hard to call. The germline CDR1 and CDR2 sequences are SGHRS and YFSETQ. CDR3 length: 13 residues. Between the trimmed V and J ends, which lost 0 bases and 8 bases, there was a span of 11 bases. For the CDR3, the DNA is TGCGCCAGCAGCTTGGAGGGCGCGCGGGGCTACACCTTC. Amino acids: CASSLEGARGYTF.

The chain recombines TRBV4-1 with TRBJ2-7; the D gene is possibly TRBD2 (6 bases). The ends were cut back, 0 bases at V and 3 bases at J, with 12 bases in the middle. In germline, CDR1 is MGHRA, CDR2 YSYEKL. The CDR3 consists of 15 residues. The CDR3 bases are TGCGCCAGCAGCCAAGATGAGGAGGGAGACTACGAGCAGTACTTC. Translated: CASSQDEEGDYEQYF.

This chain uses TRBV20-1 with TRBJ2-4; maybe TRBD1 (6 bases). V was clipped by 7 bases and J by 3 bases, with 22 bases between them. This CDR3 comprises 16 residues. The germline gives CDR1 DFQATT, CDR2 SNEGSKA (reference sequence). CDR3 in amino acids: CSVGWAGAYVKNIQYF. CDR3 bases: TGCAGTGTGGGTTGGGCAGGGGCCTATGTCAAAAACATTCAGTACTTC.

The chain combines TRBV5-1 with TRBJ1-2, with D unclear. Between the trimmed V and J ends, which lost 0 bases and 1 base, there was a span of 4 bases. Germline V gene sequence: CDR1 SGHRS, CDR2 YFSETQ. The CDR3 is 13 amino acids. The CDR3 coding sequence is TGCGCCAGCAGCTTGGAGTATAACTATGGCTACACCTTC. As protein: CASSLEYNYGYTF.

The rearrangement uses TRBV7-9 and TRBJ2-5; D gene unclear. The CDR3 is 16 amino acids. Germline loops: CDR1 SEHNR, CDR2 FQNEAQ (reference sequence). V gave up 0 bases and J gave up 0 bases, with 11 bases separating them. The CDR3 loop reads CASSLAVTRYQETQYF. Here the CDR3 DNA reads TGTGCCAGCAGCTTAGCGGTGACAAGGTACCAAGAGACCCAGTACTTC.

The chain employs TRBV7-9 and TRBJ2-5; D could derive from TRBD1 or TRBD2 (5 bases each). V lost 0 bases and J lost 1, with 9 bases in between. CDR1 and CDR2 from the germline V gene are SEHNR and FQNEAQ (reference sequence). The length of the CDR3 is 15 residues. The DNA of the CDR3 is TGTGCCAGCAGCTTAGCTGAGGGGATCCAAGAGACCCAGTACTTC. Translation gives CASSLAEGIQETQYF.

V and J are TRBV4-2 and TRBJ1-4, with D maybe TRBD1 (6 bases). Germline CDR1 and CDR2: LGHNA and YNFKEQ. Trimming cost V 0 bases and J 7 bases, with 15 bases left between them. There are 16 residues in the CDR3. In DNA form, the CDR3 reads TGTGCCAGCAGCCAAGAGCCCGCAGGGGCGAGTGAAAAACTGTTTTTT. It translates to CASSQEPAGASEKLFF.

The genes are TRBV18 and TRBJ2-7; 8 nucleotides agree with TRBD1. The V gene's germline CDR1 is KGHSH and CDR2 LQKENI. Losses at the gene ends were 6 bases for V and 3 bases for J; bases not matched to a gene: 4. The CDR3 contains 13 residues. The CDR3 spells CASSDRGLYEQYF. CDR3 sequence (DNA): TGTGCCAGCTCCGACAGGGGCCTCTACGAGCAGTACTTC. Drawing the rest from reference TRBV18 and TRBJ2-7, the complete variable domain is NAGVMQNPRHLVRRRGQEARLRCSPMKGHSHVYWYRQLPEEGLKFMVYLQKENIIDESGMPKERFSAEFPKEGPSILRIQQVVRGDSAAYFCASSDRGLYEQYFGPGTRLTVT.

The rearrangement uses TRBV7-9 and TRBJ2-1, with 7 bases fitting TRBD1. The CDR3 extends over 16 amino acids. Germline CDR1 and CDR2: SEHNR and FQNEAQ (reference sequence). With 0 bases clipped from V and 6 bases from J, the junction kept 8 bases outside the gene matches. CDR3 sequence reads: CASSLAFWAGGNEQFF. The CDR3 DNA reads TGTGCCAGCAGCTTAGCGTTCTGGGCAGGGGGCAATGAGCAGTTCTTC.

The chain carries TRBV14 and TRBJ2-3; D is perhaps TRBD1 or TRBD2 (5 bases each). V was pared by 10 bases and J by 2 bases, with 13 bases between. The germline V gene encodes CDR1 SGHDN and CDR2 FVKESK. The CDR3 runs to 13 residues. This CDR3 reads CATRRGTTDTQYF. CDR3 nucleotide sequence: TGTGCCACCCGTCGAGGGACCACAGATACGCAGTATTTT.

The rearrangement uses TRBV20-1 and TRBJ2-1, with D maybe TRBD1 (5 bases). Between the trimmed V and J ends, which lost 6 bases and 4 bases, there was a span of 10 bases. The CDR3 covers 12 residues. The germline V gene encodes CDR1 DFQATT and CDR2 SNEGSKA (reference sequence). The CDR3 loop is CSALTEYNEQFF. CDR3 nucleotides: TGCAGTGCGCTGACAGAGTACAATGAGCAGTTCTTC.

J is TRBJ2-1 and V is TRBV20-1; 11 nucleotides match TRBD2. Losses at the gene ends were 3 bases for V and 5 bases for J; bases not matched to a gene: 3. Germline V gene data show CDR1 as DFQATT and CDR2 as SNEGSKA (reference sequence). The length of the CDR3 is 14 residues. CDR3 DNA: TGCAGTGCTAGTAGCGGGGGGGCGGACAATGAGCAGTTCTTC. It is translated as CSASSGGADNEQFF.